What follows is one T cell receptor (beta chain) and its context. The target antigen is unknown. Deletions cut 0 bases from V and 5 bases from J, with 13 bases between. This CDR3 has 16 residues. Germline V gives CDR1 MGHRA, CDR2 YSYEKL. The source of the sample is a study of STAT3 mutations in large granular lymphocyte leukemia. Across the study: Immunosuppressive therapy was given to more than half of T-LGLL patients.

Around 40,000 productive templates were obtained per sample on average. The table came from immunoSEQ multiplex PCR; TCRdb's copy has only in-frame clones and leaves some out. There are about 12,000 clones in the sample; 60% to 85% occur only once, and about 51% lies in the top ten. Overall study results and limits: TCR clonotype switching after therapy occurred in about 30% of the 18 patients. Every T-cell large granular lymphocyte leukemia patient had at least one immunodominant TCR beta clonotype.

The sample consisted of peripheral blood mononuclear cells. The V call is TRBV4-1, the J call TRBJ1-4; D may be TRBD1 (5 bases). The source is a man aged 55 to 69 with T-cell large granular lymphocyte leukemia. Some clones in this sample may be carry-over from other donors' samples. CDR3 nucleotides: TGCGCCAGCAGCCAAGATCGTGGGGCGCAAAATGAAAAACTGTTTTTT. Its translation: CASSQDRGAQNEKLFF.